The 32 T cell receptor beta chains given below trace back to one sample, sequenced in a study of early T cells in non-severe SARS-CoV-2 infection. TCRdb re-called the 5' RACE reads with MiXCR, one entry per CDR3 protein. The data hold fewer than 70,000 distinct CDR3 sequences, with about 12% observed a single time. Input material: whole blood. The receptors here all came from an adult who was a healthcare worker with PCR-confirmed SARS-CoV-2 infection or an uninfected control (not recorded which).

This clonotype was detected only a few times. The V call is TRBV7-9, the J call TRBJ2-6; TRBD1 is a possible D gene (5 bases). This CDR3 is built from 15 residues. V was trimmed by 6 bases and J by 2 bases, leaving 11 bases between them. Germline V lookup: CDR1 SEHNR, CDR2 FQNEAQ (reference sequence). Written as DNA, the CDR3 is TGTGCCAGCAGTCTACAGGCCGCTGGGGCCAACGTCCTGACTTTC. It encodes CASSLQAAGANVLTF.

There are many counts of this clonotype. CDR3 amino acids: CATSPGTSGWNEQFF. The CDR3 nucleotides read TGTGCCACCAGCCCCGGGACTAGCGGGTGGAATGAGCAGTTCTTC. The chain uses TRBV24-1 and TRBJ2-1, with 12 nucleotides matching TRBD2. Trimming took 7 bases from V and 7 from J; bases not matched to a gene: 7. This CDR3 comprises 15 residues. CDR1 KGHDR and CDR2 SFDVKD come from the germline V gene.

This clonotype has at least ten counts. The CDR3 loop is CASSSTGYGYTF. CDR3 in DNA: TGCGCCAGCAGCTCGACAGGCTATGGCTACACCTTC. The chain is built from TRBV5-1 and TRBJ1-2; a weak D match, TRBD1 (6 bases). V dropped 3 bases and J dropped 4 bases, with 7 bases sitting between them. This CDR3 comprises 12 residues. Germline CDR1 reads SGHRS; CDR2 reads YFSETQ.

At least ten counts were recorded for this clonotype. The rearrangement joins TRBV3-1 to TRBJ2-3, with D uncertain. Germline CDR1 and CDR2: LGHDT and YNNKEL (reference sequence). The CDR3 totals 12 residues. Trimming cost V 6 bases and J 4 bases, with 8 bases left between them. The CDR3 region has the DNA TGTGCCAGCAGTCCAAGAGCAGATACGCAGTATTTT. Translated: CASSPRADTQYF.

This clonotype has just a few counts. J is TRBJ2-3 and V is TRBV29-1; 14 nucleotides line up with TRBD2. This CDR3 has 15 amino acids. Trimming took 6 bases from V and 4 from J; bases not matched to a gene: 6. Germline-derived CDR1 and CDR2 are SQVTM and ANQGSEA. The CDR3 region is CSVKGLAGAPDTQYF. The DNA for the CDR3 is TGCAGCGTCAAGGGACTAGCGGGAGCCCCAGATACGCAGTATTTT.

This clonotype was picked up many times. The chain is built from TRBV7-2 and TRBJ2-1, with D unclear. The CDR3 runs 15 residues. V was shortened by 0 bases and J by 0 bases, with 6 bases between the two germline ends. Looked up from germline, CDR1 is SGHTA and CDR2 is FQGNSA. CDR3 residues: CASSLALPSYNEQFF. CDR3 nucleotide sequence: TGTGCCAGCAGCTTAGCGCTCCCCTCCTACAATGAGCAGTTCTTC.

This clonotype has ten or more counts. The rearrangement joins TRBV29-1 to TRBJ2-3; 7 positions agree with TRBD2. In germline, CDR1 is SQVTM, CDR2 ANQGSEA. CDR3 length equals 14 residues. With V trimmed by 1 base and J by 1 base, 2 bases remained unmatched. CDR3 coding DNA: TGCAGCGTTGAAGTGGCGGGGGGCACAGATACGCAGTATTTT. It specifies CSVEVAGGTDTQYF.

In this sample, this clonotype turned up a few times. The chain uses TRBV5-1 and TRBJ2-7; D tentatively fits TRBD1 or TRBD2 (5 bases each). V was pared by 3 bases and J by 3 bases, with 13 bases between. This CDR3 has 14 amino acids. Germline V CDR1 and CDR2: SGHRS, YFSETQ. The CDR3: CASSWTRDGYEQYF. The CDR3 DNA sequence: TGCGCCAGCAGCTGGACCCGGGACGGCTACGAGCAGTACTTC.

The rearrangement links TRBV11-2 to TRBJ2-1; D is unclear. CDR1 and CDR2 (germline): SGHAT, FQNNGV. The V and J ends lost 3 bases and 8 bases respectively, with 11 bases between them. The length of the CDR3 is 13 residues. The CDR3 is CASSLRTSYEQFF. DNA for the CDR3: TGTGCCAGCAGCTTGAGGACCAGCTATGAGCAGTTCTTC.

V and J are TRBV24-1 and TRBJ1-1; D call uncertain. Germline V CDR1 and CDR2: KGHDR, SFDVKD. With 3 bases removed from V and 7 bases from J, the gap between germline ends came to 11 bases. The CDR3 totals 13 residues. CDR3 DNA: TGTGCCACCAGTGATCCATCCCGGGGTGAAGCTTTCTTT. It codes for CATSDPSRGEAFF.

In this sample, this clonotype turned up many times. The chain links TRBV7-2 to TRBJ2-1; the D gene is possibly TRBD2 (5 bases). With 4 bases removed from V and 2 bases from J, the gap between germline ends came to 15 bases. Per germline, CDR1 SGHTA and CDR2 FQGNSA. The CDR3 totals 16 residues. DNA of the CDR3: TGTGCCAGCAGCTCGAGCGGTGGGATTACCTACAATGAGCAGTTCTTC. Translating gives CASSSSGGITYNEQFF.

This clonotype was found a few times. This chain connects TRBV29-1 to TRBJ2-1; 9 nucleotides align to TRBD1. Losses at the gene ends were 6 bases for V and 4 bases for J; bases not matched to a gene: 4. Germline V CDR1 and CDR2: SQVTM, ANQGSEA. The CDR3 runs to 13 residues. CDR3 DNA sequence: TGCAGCGTCCCTGGGACAGGGTACAATGAGCAGTTCTTC. Amino acids: CSVPGTGYNEQFF.

The rearrangement uses TRBV7-3 and TRBJ2-2, with D tentatively TRBD2 (7 bases). The germline V gene encodes CDR1 SGHTA and CDR2 FQGTGA. This CDR3 spans 15 amino acids. V gave up 5 bases and J gave up 4 bases, with 14 bases separating them. The CDR3 loop is CASSPPGGRTGELFF. In nucleotides, the CDR3 is TGTGCCAGCAGCCCACCGGGGGGCCGCACCGGGGAGCTGTTTTTT.

The sample holds a few counts of this clonotype. The chain couples TRBV7-9 to TRBJ2-7; D is unclear. This CDR3 has 14 amino acids. Germline assignment: CDR1 SEHNR and CDR2 FQNEAQ (reference sequence). V lost 1 base, J lost 0 bases, and 7 bases lay in between. Written as DNA, the CDR3 is TGTGCCAGCAGCTTAGGTCTCGCCTCCTACGAGCAGTACTTC. As protein: CASSLGLASYEQYF.

The V and J genes are TRBV13 and TRBJ1-4, with 9 bases identical to TRBD1. Germline V CDR1 and CDR2: PRHDT, FYEKMQ (reference sequence). This CDR3 spans 15 amino acids. Losses at the gene ends were 3 bases for V and 8 bases for J; bases not matched to a gene: 7. CDR3 bases: TGTGCCAGCAGCTTCAGGACAGGGGTAGGAGAAAAACTGTTTTTT. Translation: CASSFRTGVGEKLFF.

The V and J genes are TRBV5-4 and TRBJ2-7; D is ambiguous. CDR3 length equals 14 residues. Per the germline V gene, CDR1 is SGHNT and CDR2 is YYREEE (reference sequence). V was pared by 0 bases and J by 0 bases, with 7 bases between. DNA for the CDR3: TGTGCCAGCAGCTTGGAGGTCGGCTCCTACGAGCAGTACTTC. Protein sequence: CASSLEVGSYEQYF.

CDR3 sequence reads: CASSDLGPGPYNSPLHF. The DNA of the CDR3 is TGTGCCAGCAGTGATCTGGGACCGGGACCTTATAATTCACCCCTCCACTTT. The genes are TRBV25-1 and TRBJ1-6; D is perhaps TRBD1 (5 bases). Germline loops: CDR1 MGHDK, CDR2 SYGVNS. This CDR3 is 17 amino acids long. Trimming pared 3 bases from V and 4 bases from J, leaving 16 bases between.

This chain links TRBV20-1 with TRBJ1-2; D is unclear. This CDR3 contains 11 residues. Trimming pared 6 bases from V and 2 bases from J, leaving 7 bases between. Germline CDR1 and CDR2: DFQATT and SNEGSKA (reference sequence). Written as DNA, the CDR3 is TGCAGTGCAGACGGAAACTATGGCTACACCTTC. Protein: CSADGNYGYTF.

The table lists this clonotype with many counts. The rearrangement links TRBV20-1 to TRBJ1-1, with 7 bases identical to TRBD1. Germline-derived CDR1 and CDR2 are DFQATT and SNEGSKA (reference sequence). This CDR3 region has 14 residues. V trimming: 5 bases; J trimming: 1 base; junction bases outside the gene matches: 7. The CDR3 DNA is TGCAGTGCTTCCCAAGGGGACAGGAACACTGAAGCTTTCTTT. Its translation is CSASQGDRNTEAFF.

This clonotype was found many times. The rearrangement links TRBV28 to TRBJ2-2, with D possibly TRBD2 on 6 matching bases. Trimming stripped 8 bases from V and 6 bases from J, with 19 bases between. The CDR3 is 15 amino acids. Germline V gene sequence: CDR1 MDHEN, CDR2 SYDVKM. The CDR3 loop reads CASGPAGGGAGELFF. The CDR3 nucleotides are TGTGCCAGCGGGCCCGCCGGTGGAGGGGCCGGGGAGCTGTTTTTT.

This clonotype has just a few counts. The chain recombines TRBV18 with TRBJ1-1; 9 bases match TRBD1. The CDR3 is 13 amino acids. CDR1 and CDR2 (germline): KGHSH, LQKENI. V gave up 6 bases and J gave up 1 base; unmatched junction bases: 0. The CDR3 is CASSGQGNTEAFF. CDR3 nucleotide sequence: TGTGCCAGCTCGGGACAGGGGAACACTGAAGCTTTCTTT.

This clonotype was counted only a few times. The chain has TRBV29-1 and TRBJ2-5, with 7 bases matching TRBD1. The CDR3 loop spans 12 amino acids. From germline, CDR1 is SQVTM and CDR2 ANQGSEA. V dropped 6 bases and J dropped 1; count of bases not matched to a gene: 2. The CDR3 reads CSVNRGQETQYF. In DNA, the CDR3 is TGCAGCGTCAACAGGGGCCAAGAGACCCAGTACTTC.

This clonotype was observed a few times. The chain employs TRBV7-8 and TRBJ1-3; D not resolved. V shed 4 bases and J shed 4 bases, with 17 bases lying between them. The length of the CDR3 is 16 residues. Germline V gives CDR1 SGHVS, CDR2 FQNEAQ. The CDR3 spells CASSSQETGAGNTIYF. For the CDR3, the DNA is TGTGCCAGCAGCTCCCAAGAAACGGGCGCAGGAAACACCATATATTTT.

The table lists this clonotype with a few counts. The V and J genes are TRBV6-1 and TRBJ2-7; D might be TRBD1 (5 bases). The germline V gene has CDR1 MNHNS and CDR2 SASEGT. The CDR3 sequence is 14 residues long. V was clipped by 3 bases and J by 3 bases, with 12 bases between them. This CDR3 reads CASSDQGWGYEQYF. The CDR3 DNA sequence: TGTGCCAGCAGTGATCAGGGATGGGGCTACGAGCAGTACTTC.

Of note for this clonotype: A much larger clonotype is one base distant, so this may be a read error. As the CDR3 is not closed by the conserved phenylalanine or tryptophan, this likely results from a read error. J is TRBJ1-5 and V is TRBV10-3; no reliable D call. Trimming removed 3 bases from V and 5 bases from J, with 8 bases in between. The CDR3 is 13 amino acids. Germline V gene sequence: CDR1 ENHRY, CDR2 SYGVKD. The CDR3 loop is CAISDLRDQPQHY. CDR3 coding DNA: TGTGCCATCAGTGACTTACGTGATCAGCCCCAGCATTAT.

This clonotype was recorded at least ten times. The V call is TRBV14, the J call TRBJ2-1, with D unresolved. The germline CDR1 and CDR2 sequences are SGHDN and FVKESK. V lost 7 bases, J lost 1 base, and 14 bases lay in between. The CDR3 is made up of 15 amino acids. CDR3 sequence: CASTKVTGSYNEQFF. Written as DNA, the CDR3 is TGTGCCAGCACCAAAGTTACCGGGTCCTACAATGAGCAGTTCTTC.

In its sample, this clonotype was seen many times. CDR3 in amino acids: CASSQGLAGAHTDTQYF. In nucleotides, the CDR3 is TGTGCCAGCAGCCAAGGGCTAGCGGGAGCCCACACAGATACGCAGTATTTT. The chain links TRBV3-1 to TRBJ2-3; 10 bases fit TRBD2. Per germline, CDR1 LGHDT and CDR2 YNNKEL (reference sequence). This CDR3 comprises 17 residues. Trimming at V came to 1 base and at J to 2 bases, leaving 6 bases not matched to a gene.

This clonotype occurred many times. This sequence joins TRBV2 and TRBJ2-1; no definite D call. The CDR3 covers 11 residues. With 4 bases removed from V and 11 bases from J, the gap between germline ends came to 9 bases. Germline V CDR1 and CDR2: SNHLY, FYNNEI. Here the CDR3 DNA reads TGTGCCAGCAGTGCTGCGTCCCAGCAGTTCTTC. It yields the protein CASSAASQQFF.

Concerning this clonotype: A much more abundant neighbour one base away suggests this may be a read error. This chain links TRBV11-1 with TRBJ2-7, with TRBD2 matching over 8 bases. Germline lookup yields CDR1 SGHAT and CDR2 FQDESV (reference sequence). There are 14 residues in the CDR3. The chain's CDR3 is CASSFTSGGYDQYF. The CDR3 nucleotides are TGTGCCAGCAGCTTCACCAGCGGGGGTTACGATCAGTACTTC.

This chain joins TRBV6-6 and TRBJ2-2; D is tentatively TRBD1 or TRBD2 (5 bases each). Trimming took off 6 bases at V and 0 bases at J, with 8 bases between the two ends. The CDR3 covers 14 residues. Per the germline V gene, CDR1 is MNHNY and CDR2 is SVGAGI (reference sequence). The DNA of the CDR3 is TGTGCCAGCAGCCGGGGCCCGAACACCGGGGAGCTGTTTTTT. Residues: CASSRGPNTGELFF.

In its sample, this clonotype was seen many times. The rearrangement uses TRBV6-2 or TRBV6-3 and TRBJ2-1; 10 positions agree with TRBD2. V shed 4 bases, J shed 3 bases, and the junction held 3 bases outside the gene matches. The CDR3 has 15 residues. Germline assignment: CDR1 MNHEY and CDR2 SVGEGT. CDR3: CASSSSGGVYNEQFF. The CDR3, as DNA: TGTGCCAGCAGTTCTAGCGGGGGCGTCTACAATGAGCAGTTCTTC.

This clonotype was seen more than once but under ten times. CDR3 sequence (DNA): TGCAGTGCTAGTCGGCTGCGGAGCGGGAAAGGAGGAGATACGCAGTATTTT. Its protein is CSASRLRSGKGGDTQYF. The chain combines TRBV20-1 with TRBJ2-3; TRBD2 aligns across 7 bases. CDR3 length: 17 residues. Looked up from germline, CDR1 is DFQATT and CDR2 is SNEGSKA (reference sequence). V shed 3 bases, J shed 5 bases, and the junction held 17 bases outside the gene matches.